What follows is one T cell receptor beta chain and its context. Its recognized antigen is unknown. Qualities for individual bases were not recorded, and no much larger clone is one base off. V loses 5 bases, J loses 5 bases, and the germline ends lie 12 bases apart. Spanning cysteine to phenylalanine, the CDR3 consists of 13 amino acids. Only the CDR3 portion is preserved as DNA: 39 bases, with reading frame beginning at the first base. From the germline V gene, CDR1 is MDHEN and CDR2 is SYDVKM. This specimen comes from a study of cytomegalovirus exposure and HLA in healthy donors (dated by TCRdb to the late 2010s). In terms of the full investigation: An earlier analysis of roughly 570 of the donors reported 250 to 300 Gb of sequence data and 90 million to 120 million unique TCR beta sequences obtained from around 170 million T cells. Roughly 300 gigabases of sequencing data and around 87 million unique TCR sequences were included in an early release covering 550 to 800 HLA-typed donors. Of the 350 to 450 genotyped donors, around 81% fell in the genetic ancestry cluster associated with self-reported Caucasian donors. The aim of the study was to test whether cataloging public T cell receptors could identify signatures of past pathogen exposure. Using immunosequencing, the study profiled T cell repertoires from 500 to 800 subjects and related those repertoires to cytomegalovirus serostatus. Along with the approximately 600-subject first cohort, a separate validation cohort of roughly 110 different subjects was used. To predict cytomegalovirus infection status, the study brought together high-throughput TCR immunosequencing, statistical association of individual TCRs with disease status, and machine learning. A later analysis re-analyzed previously published TCR beta repertoires from approximately 700 donors and added high-resolution HLA genotyping to study TCR occurrence patterns. The later analysis used no new phenotypic data to find candidate immune exposures, relying instead on TCR beta sequences and their occurrence across donors. An earlier analysis of 587 of the donors used high-throughput TCR beta sequencing to judge whether each TCR beta V gene segment behaved as functional or pseudogenic. Donor age, sex, ethnicity and CMV serostatus were compiled together with the repertoire data. A later genetic analysis used genome-wide SNP genotypes for about three fifths of the 666 donors, treating that subset as a discovery cohort. All discovery cohort repertoires had been generated using a single sequencing platform. Both class I and class II loci were covered by HLA typing, at four-digit resolution. Typing coverage varied by locus: about 620-630 donors for A, B, C, DRB1 and DQB1; 500 to 550 for DQA1; around 610 for DPA1; around 450 for DPB1. Roughly 5 DR-DQ haplotypes were handled as single units for association and clustering because linkage in the cohort was strong. On average, roughly 240,000 unique TCR beta nucleotide sequences were sequenced per donor among some 420 genotyped donors of the cohort, with roughly 18% of those sequences being non-productive.

The method was the immunoSEQ multiplex PCR assay. The multiplex PCR relied on a mix of 60 forward primers for TCR Vbeta segments and 13 reverse primers for TCR Jbeta segments. A multiplex PCR assay on genomic DNA amplified the CDR3 region of rearranged TCR beta genes. The Illumina HiSeq System was used to sequence the amplified TCR beta libraries as 87-base-pair reads. Per the source publication's procedure: A later analysis counted about 82 million unique TCR beta chains across the 640 or so repertoires, and some 12 million of these chains were shared by at least two donors. To remove PCR and sequencing errors, raw reads were error-corrected and collapsed into unique sequences using a nearest-neighbor algorithm that merged closely related sequences. Alignment of CDR3 sequences to IMGT reference sequences was used to assign V, D and J gene segments. For a sequence to be retained, a match of at least six nucleotides was required to both a V gene segment and a J gene segment. Rearrangements were called productive when the CDR3 lacked stop codons and stayed in frame with V and J; all others were non-productive. Following IMGT convention, CDR3 was defined as the stretch from the second conserved V-encoded cysteine to the conserved J-encoded phenylalanine. The earlier analysis of 587 of the donors excluded any sequence lacking an unambiguous match to a single V gene segment. In an earlier analysis of some 590 of the donors, V segments were called functional above 56.7% productive rearrangements and were called segregating when the between-donor standard deviation exceeded 5%. To diagnose cytomegalovirus status from the catalog of TCR beta chain sequences, a statistical classification framework was built. In a later analysis, TCR nucleotide sequences were compared against IMGT/GENE-DB human TR gene sequences so that V and J genes could be assigned. Using the TCRdist pipeline, a later analysis assigned CDR3 sequences along with most-parsimonious VDJ recombination scenarios. In a later analysis, every TCR beta chain was defined by the combination of its CDR3 amino acid sequence and its V-gene family, and reads without a unique V-gene family were dropped. In a later analysis, several hundred highly shared, low-generation-probability nucleotide sequences were removed to address suspected cross-contamination and a sequencing artifact. For each public chain, a later analysis derived a clonal expansion index from normalized ranks of inferred template counts within each repertoire. In a later analysis, generation probabilities were computed using a VDJ recombination model fitted to out-of-frame rearrangements, and the results were checked against IGoR. A later analysis scored TCR-TCR, TCR-HLA and TCR-CMV co-occurrence with hypergeometric tests, applying a repertoire-size bias correction to TCR pairs. A later analysis estimated false discovery rates by permuting HLA or CMV assignments 20 times. In a later analysis, co-occurring TCRs were grouped using DBSCAN, with TCRdist sequence similarity added in when clustering inside HLA-allele-positive subsets. Co-occurrence clustering excluded repertoires with fewer than 30,000 or more than 120,000 public chains, plus five with anomalous nucleotide sharing. The table was pulled from immuneACCESS by TCRdb, which kept in-frame rearrangements only. Such tables lose some clones; where checked, under half of the loss comes from unresolved V genes, and the rest has no known cause. V, J and clone size are taken as reported in that table, and D and trimming were inferred from the DNA itself. The sample table records roughly 250,000 clones; about 83% of these occur just once. Roughly 2% of the sample goes to the ten largest clones.

Paper-wide results and their limitations: In a later analysis, most CMV-associated TCR beta chains were found to appear HLA-restricted, with HLA associations seemingly driven largely by CMV exposure. The cohort was sequenced for TCR beta chains only, and without alpha or paired-chain data the features that could be detected were limited. The earlier analysis of 450 to 700 of the donors excluded around 17 rarely observed V segments, including chromosome 9 orphons, because counts were too low. The authors suggested that the approach could potentially be extended to other disease states and immunological phenotypes. Most TCR sequences were seen in very few donors, while some public TCRs were found in many individuals. Broadly in line with IMGT annotations, most TCR beta V segments showed up in productive rearrangements about 90% or about 30% of the time in an earlier analysis of under 700 of the donors. In a later genetic analysis, fewer N-insertions in productive TCRs were reported among donors in an Asian-associated ancestry cluster than the roughly 700-donor mean. A further reported finding was that TCR beta sequences accurately predicted the HLA-A and HLA-B alleles for most subjects in the first cohort. Correlated functional status among segregating V segments might be attributable to linkage disequilibrium, but an unknown experimental factor could not be ruled out. Because some donors lacked HLA typing at each locus, the association tests relied only on the typed subset. CMV serostatus was the only immune exposure information available for the cohort. A group of highly shared sequence variants was considered likely to be a technical artifact of the sequencing pipeline. Some IMGT-functional V segments, including TRBV6-2 and TRBV6-3, could not be distinguished by the 87-base-pair reads and were therefore excluded. In a later analysis, some 17,000 TCR beta sequences were associated with specific HLA alleles at a false discovery rate of 0.05. The study listed 150 to 200 TCR beta chains as associated with cytomegalovirus. The classifier was reported to diagnose cytomegalovirus status with high specificity and sensitivity in both the original cohort and the validation cohort. A later genetic analysis associated a missense DCLRE1C variant with V-gene and J-gene trimming of TCR beta chains, and an independent cohort replicated the association. A later analysis found that HLA-associated TCR beta chains were more clonally expanded and had lower generation probabilities than equally common non-associated chains. Presence/absence analyses assumed roughly uniform sequencing depth across donors, an assumption that may not hold. Strong co-occurrence of HLA alleles, especially DR and DQ, made assigning TCR associations to individual alleles difficult. In a later analysis, TCR association rates were found to vary across HLA loci, with the most associated TCRs seen for DRB1 alleles and the fewest for HLA-C alleles. Several of the top co-occurrence clusters appeared to be linked to parvovirus B19, influenza, CMV and Epstein-Barr virus, according to a later analysis. In vitro tests confirmed that a few of the cytomegalovirus-associated TCR beta chains recognize cytomegalovirus antigens.

In total, 666 healthy bone marrow donors made up the cohort. All cohort members were sampled while nominally healthy, although unrecorded immune exposures were likely present. The donor was CMV seropositive and belonged to the group of around 300 seropositive cohort members. Each donor provided a peripheral blood sample, and peripheral blood mononuclear cells were used for TCR beta sequencing. Genomic DNA was extracted from the blood cell samples with the Qiagen DNeasy Blood Extraction Kit. The receptor chain draws on TRBV28 and TRBJ2-5, with TRBD2 as a weak D call on 5 bases. The TCR sequence derives from a woman aged 40 to 55 in good health and CMV-seropositive. The sample consisted of PBMCs. The DNA sequence is TGTGCCAGCAGTCCCGGACTGGGGGAGACCCAGTACTTC. Translated, it reads CASSPGLGETQYF.